A single sample gave rise to the 20 T cell receptor beta chains below, sequenced in a study of CD8 T cells in ankylosing spondylitis. TCRdb called the 5' RACE reads again in MiXCR, with one record for every CDR3 protein. Altogether about 210,000 distinct CDR3 sequences are present, approximately 7.6% being singletons, with the ten largest covering around 4.8%. The sequencing input was blood, either unsorted or a sorted T cell fraction (not recorded which). All receptors come from a female donor with ankylosing spondylitis or in good health (not recorded which).

The rearrangement uses TRBV4-1 and TRBJ2-2; 7 nucleotides match TRBD1. The J segment lost 5 bases and the V segment lost 4 bases, leaving 4 bases of the junction unmatched. The CDR3 length is 14 residues. The germline gives CDR1 MGHRA, CDR2 YSYEKL. The CDR3 DNA reads TGCGCCAGCAGCCCACGACAGGGAACCGGGGAGCTGTTTTTT. This encodes CASSPRQGTGELFF.

This clonotype occurred a few times. An end of the junction differs from the germline gene, which may be a read error. CDR3 nucleotides: TGTGCCAGCAGCTTCCTCGGGGAGCGGCCGGCGGACTTC. Translating gives CASSFLGERPADF. This chain links TRBV7-2 with TRBJ2-7; tentative D call: TRBD2 (5 bases). This CDR3 is 13 amino acids long. Germline values: CDR1 SGHTA, CDR2 FQGNSA.

There are many counts of this clonotype. The chain recombines TRBV12-3 or TRBV12-4 with TRBJ1-3; 8 positions agree with TRBD1. CDR3 length: 15 amino acids. Trimming removed 6 bases from V and 2 bases from J; junction bases left unmatched: 6. The CDR3 region is CASSPAGGAGNTIYF. The CDR3 nucleotides read TGTGCCAGCAGCCCCGCAGGGGGCGCTGGAAACACCATATATTTT.

This clonotype was recorded once. This may stem from a read error, because a much larger clone lies one nucleotide away. The V gene is TRBV4-3, the J gene TRBJ2-7; TRBD1 matches 9 bases. This CDR3 region has 15 residues. CDR1 is LGHNA and CDR2 is YSLEER in the germline V gene. CDR3 in DNA: TGCGCCAACAGCCAATCTGGGACAGGGACCTACGAGCAGTACTTC. This sequence encodes CANSQSGTGTYEQYF.

This clonotype has at least ten counts. The chain employs TRBV20-1 and TRBJ2-7; 9 bases match TRBD1. The CDR3 spans 14 residues. Germline lookup yields CDR1 DFQATT and CDR2 SNEGSKA (reference sequence). V trimming: 5 bases; J trimming: 3 bases; junction bases outside the gene matches: 8. The chain's CDR3 is CSAPNRDRVYEQYF. CDR3 nucleotides: TGCAGTGCTCCAAACCGGGACAGGGTCTACGAGCAGTACTTC.

This clonotype was observed many times. The chain joins TRBV20-1 to TRBJ2-2; tentative D call: TRBD2 (6 bases). The germline V and J ends were trimmed by 0 bases and 1 base, with 9 bases remaining between them. The CDR3 has 15 amino acids. Per the germline V gene, CDR1 is DFQATT and CDR2 is SNEGSKA (reference sequence). The CDR3 is CSARDGGKNTGELFF. CDR3 DNA sequence: TGCAGTGCTAGAGATGGGGGGAAGAACACCGGGGAGCTGTTTTTT.

Of note for this clonotype: Relative to the germline gene, one junction end is altered; a read error may explain this. The chain links TRBV12-3 or TRBV12-4 to TRBJ2-1; 9 nucleotides match TRBD1. This CDR3 region has 15 residues. The CDR3 region has the DNA TGTGCCAACAGTCTCCGGGACAGGGTCTACAATGAGCAGTTCTTC. Translating gives CANSLRDRVYNEQFF.

This clonotype was recorded many times. The chain employs TRBV7-3 and TRBJ2-1; the match to TRBD2 covers 7 bases. CDR3 length: 15 residues. CDR1 and CDR2 from the germline V gene are SGHTA and FQGTGA. V shed 2 bases and J 4 bases; nucleotides not matched to a gene: 5. CDR3 amino acids: CASSLDLADYNEQFF. The DNA for the CDR3 is TGTGCCAGCAGCTTAGACCTAGCGGATTACAATGAGCAGTTCTTC. Drawing the rest from reference TRBV7-3 and TRBJ2-1, the complete variable domain is GAGVSQTPSNKVTEKGKYVELRCDPISGHTALYWYRQSLGQGPEFLIYFQGTGAADDSGLPNDRFFAVRPEGSVSTLKIQRTERGDSAVYLCASSLDLADYNEQFFGPGTRLTVL.

This clonotype has at least ten counts. V usage is TRBV5-1 and J usage is TRBJ2-5; 11 nucleotides match TRBD2. CDR1 SGHRS and CDR2 YFSETQ come from the germline V gene. CDR3 length: 16 residues. The ends lost 0 bases at V and 1 base at J; junction bases unmatched: 2. The CDR3 DNA sequence: TGCGCCAGCAGCTTGGCACTAGCGGGAGCCCAAGAGACCCAGTACTTC. Amino acid sequence: CASSLALAGAQETQYF.

Ten or more counts support this clonotype. The chain is built from TRBV5-8 and TRBJ1-1, with D unclear. The CDR3 is 13 residues long. Germline-derived CDR1 and CDR2 are SGHTS and YDEGEE. Trimming took 2 bases from V and 1 from J, leaving 6 bases between them. CDR3 coding DNA: TGTGCCAGCAGCTTCGAACCGAACACTGAAGCTTTCTTT. Protein product: CASSFEPNTEAFF. Supplemented by reference TRBV5-8 and TRBJ1-1, the full variable domain reads EAGVTQSPTHLIKTRGQQATLRCSPISGHTSVYWYQQALGLGLQFLLWYDEGEERNRGNFPPRFSGRQFPNYSSELNVNALELEDSALYLCASSFEPNTEAFFGQGTRLTVV.

This clonotype was seen many times. The rearrangement links TRBV18 to TRBJ2-3, with TRBD2 identical over 8 bases. There are 16 residues in the CDR3. V lost 5 bases and J lost 0; bases outside the gene matches: 7. Germline CDR1 reads KGHSH; CDR2 reads LQKENI. CDR3: CASSGAGDYSTDTQYF. The CDR3 DNA follows: TGTGCCAGCTCAGGAGCGGGAGATTATAGCACAGATACGCAGTATTTT.

The chain recombines TRBV7-9 with TRBJ2-1; 8 bases agree with TRBD2. V lost 4 bases to trimming and J lost 6 bases; unmatched junction nucleotides: 2. Germline V gene data show CDR1 as SEHNR and CDR2 as FQNEAQ (reference sequence). The CDR3 loop spans 13 amino acids. The CDR3 DNA is TGTGCCAGCAGCTACCGGGAGGGCAATGAGCAGTTCTTC. It yields the protein CASSYREGNEQFF.

This clonotype has more than one count but fewer than ten. This chain connects TRBV27 to TRBJ1-3; D remains unclear. The ends were cut back, 6 bases at V and 4 bases at J, with 16 bases in the middle. The germline V gene encodes CDR1 MNHEY and CDR2 SMNVEV (reference sequence). CDR3 length: 15 amino acids. CDR3 sequence (DNA): TGTGCCAGCAGGGGTGATGGCACTGGGGGAAACACCATATATTTT. Protein product: CASRGDGTGGNTIYF.

This clonotype was seen ten or more times. The chain links TRBV18 to TRBJ2-1; the D gene could be TRBD1 or TRBD2 (5 bases each). There are 15 residues in the CDR3. The germline V gene has CDR1 KGHSH and CDR2 LQKENI. V was pared by 2 bases and J by 7 bases, with 15 bases between. Here the CDR3 reads CASSPGTRSFNEQFF. The CDR3 DNA sequence: TGTGCCAGCTCACCAGGGACCCGGAGCTTTAATGAGCAGTTCTTC.

This clonotype was detected ten times or more. The chain carries TRBV12-3 or TRBV12-4 and TRBJ1-4; a possible D gene is TRBD1 (6 bases). There are 16 residues in the CDR3. V lost 6 bases and J 7 bases, leaving 21 bases between the germline ends. CDR3 in DNA: TGTGCCAGCAGCTCCGGTCGAGGGGTGACAGGTGAAAAACTGTTTTTT. Translated: CASSSGRGVTGEKLFF.

This clonotype was counted many times. The rearrangement links TRBV2 to TRBJ1-1; no reliable D call. The CDR3 is 11 amino acids. Germline loops: CDR1 SNHLY, CDR2 FYNNEI. V lost 3 bases to trimming and J lost 6 bases, with 5 bases between them. CDR3 protein: CASSEESEAFF. The CDR3 nucleotides read TGTGCCAGCAGTGAGGAGTCTGAAGCTTTCTTT. The full variable domain, its missing parts supplied by reference TRBV2 and TRBJ1-1, is EPEVTQTPSHQVTQMGQEVILRCVPISNHLYFYWYRQILGQKVEFLVSFYNNEISEKSEIFDDQFSVERPDGSNFTLKIRSTKLEDSAMYFCASSEESEAFFGQGTRLTVV.

This clonotype was found a few times. The chain recombines TRBV29-1 with TRBJ2-5, with TRBD2 identical over 13 bases. CDR1 is SQVTM, CDR2 ANQGSEA, per germline. The CDR3 length is 16 residues. Trimming removed 3 bases from V and 2 bases from J; junction bases left unmatched: 6. The CDR3 region is CSVDRGLAGIQETQYF. For the CDR3, the DNA is TGCAGCGTTGATAGGGGACTAGCGGGGATACAAGAGACCCAGTACTTC.

This clonotype has ten or more counts. The chain carries TRBV7-9 and TRBJ2-7, with D possibly being TRBD1 (6 bases). V was pared by 1 base and J by 5 bases, with 9 bases between. The CDR3 spans 13 residues. Germline V gene sequence: CDR1 SEHNR, CDR2 FQNEAQ (reference sequence). The CDR3 region is CASSLDPGDEQYF. The CDR3 nucleotides read TGTGCCAGCAGCTTAGACCCAGGGGACGAGCAGTACTTC.

This clonotype was counted many times. The J gene is TRBJ1-5, the V gene TRBV6-2 or TRBV6-3; D may be TRBD1 (6 bases). This CDR3 region has 15 residues. The germline V and J ends were trimmed by 5 bases and 6 bases, with 17 bases remaining between them. Germline CDR1 is MNHEY and CDR2 is SVGEGT. CDR3 in amino acids: CASSPLRDIPQPQHF. CDR3 nucleotides: TGTGCCAGCAGTCCTCTCCGGGACATTCCTCAGCCCCAGCATTTT.

This clonotype was detected ten times or more. This chain uses TRBV15 with TRBJ1-3; the D gene is possibly TRBD1 (5 bases). V was clipped by 0 bases and J by 4 bases, with 13 bases between them. This CDR3 comprises 16 residues. Germline lookup yields CDR1 LNHNV and CDR2 YYDKDF (reference sequence). CDR3 region: CATSRDPRVGGNTIYF. CDR3 DNA sequence: TGTGCCACCAGCAGAGACCCCAGGGTGGGCGGAAACACCATATATTTT.